The 21 T cell receptor beta chains reported below all come from one sample, sequenced in a study of blood T cell repertoires in COVID-19. Data came from immunoSEQ multiplex PCR; TCRdb stores just in-frame clones and leaves some out. The sample shows about 260,000 clones, about nine tenths of them seen only once. Sequencing used peripheral blood. The origin of the receptors is a woman aged 25-40 years with COVID-19, enrolled during active disease.

The genes are TRBV4-1 and TRBJ1-3, with 9 bases that match TRBD1. The J segment lost 4 bases and the V segment lost 9 bases, leaving 10 bases of the junction unmatched. Germline V gene lookup returns CDR1 MGHRA and CDR2 YSYEKL. CDR3 size: 15 residues. CDR3 sequence reads: CASQRVQGAGNTIYF. CDR3 in DNA: TGCGCCAGTCAGCGAGTACAGGGGGCGGGAAACACCATATATTTT.

This clone was observed a single time. This chain links TRBV10-3 with TRBJ2-2, with TRBD2 matching over 10 bases. V shed 10 bases and J 3 bases; nucleotides not matched to a gene: 5. This CDR3 comprises 14 residues. Germline assignment: CDR1 ENHRY and CDR2 SYGVKD. This CDR3 is CASHSGRYTGELFF. The CDR3 DNA sequence: TGTGCCAGTCATAGCGGGAGGTACACCGGGGAGCTGTTTTTT.

The chain joins TRBV7-6 to TRBJ1-1; 8 bases match TRBD1. Germline V gene lookup returns CDR1 SGHVS and CDR2 FNYEAQ. V was pared by 1 base and J by 0 bases, with 16 bases of the junction left unmatched. The CDR3 is 20 amino acids. The CDR3 protein is CASSLDETGEVDEMNTEAFF. The CDR3 DNA follows: TGTGCCAGCAGCTTAGACGAGACAGGGGAGGTTGATGAGATGAACACTGAAGCTTTCTTT.

The CDR3 nucleotides read TGTGCCACCAGTGTGGCAGGGGAACAGCCCCAGCATTTT. Translated: CATSVAGEQPQHF. The rearrangement uses TRBV24-1 and TRBJ1-5, with TRBD1 as a possible D gene (6 bases). The CDR3 runs 13 residues. With 5 bases removed from V and 7 bases from J, the gap between germline ends came to 11 bases. CDR1 is KGHDR, CDR2 SFDVKD, per germline.

The chain recombines TRBV5-1 with TRBJ1-5, with a weak D call TRBD1 (5 bases). Germline CDR1 reads SGHRS; CDR2 reads YFSETQ. Trimming removed 2 bases at V and 7 bases at J, with 13 bases between. This CDR3 has 14 residues. The CDR3 DNA follows: TGCGCCAGCAGCTTTACGGGGGACGGCCAGCCCCAGCATTTT. Translating it yields CASSFTGDGQPQHF. The whole variable domain, remainder taken from reference TRBV5-1 and TRBJ1-5, is KAGVTQTPRYLIKTRGQQVTLSCSPISGHRSVSWYQQTPGQGLQFLFEYFSETQRNKGNFPGRFSGRQFSNSRSEMNVSTLELGDSALYLCASSFTGDGQPQHFGDGTRLSIL.

V usage is TRBV4-2 and J usage is TRBJ1-6; 8 bases map to TRBD1. The CDR3 spans 17 residues. Germline CDR1 reads LGHNA; CDR2 reads YNFKEQ. The J segment lost 7 bases and the V segment lost 2 bases, leaving 10 bases of the junction unmatched. As DNA, the CDR3 is TGTGCCAGCAGCCAATCGTTCGGACAGGGAGGCAATTCACCCCTCCACTTT. As protein: CASSQSFGQGGNSPLHF.

This clone appeared a few times. V usage is TRBV6-1 and J usage is TRBJ2-1; 11 bases fit TRBD2. The J segment lost 9 bases and the V segment lost 1 base, leaving 5 bases of the junction unmatched. The CDR3 spans 15 residues. Germline CDR1 and CDR2: MNHNS and SASEGT. The CDR3, as DNA: TGTGCCAGCAGTGAAGTAGTAGCGGGAGGGGGTGAGCAGTTCTTC. It translates to CASSEVVAGGGEQFF.

This chain joins TRBV30 and TRBJ1-1; 8 bases fit TRBD1. This CDR3 has 14 residues. V lost 3 bases and J lost 5; bases outside the gene matches: 8. In germline, CDR1 is GTSNPN, CDR2 SVGIG (reference sequence). CDR3 DNA: TGTGCCTGGAGCGCACACAGGGGGGGAACTGAAGCTTTCTTT. Residues: CAWSAHRGGTEAFF.

V usage is TRBV2 and J usage is TRBJ2-7; D is undetermined. The CDR3 extends over 11 amino acids. V lost 6 bases and J lost 3, with 6 bases in between. Germline CDR1 SNHLY, CDR2 FYNNEI. The CDR3 reads CASRALYEQYF. CDR3 DNA sequence: TGTGCCAGCAGGGCCCTCTACGAGCAGTACTTC.

The chain links TRBV6-1 to TRBJ2-7; 7 bases map to TRBD1. Germline-derived CDR1 and CDR2 are MNHNS and SASEGT. The V gene end was trimmed by 4 bases and the J gene end by 2 bases; junction bases not matched to a gene: 17. The CDR3 runs to 18 residues. The CDR3 is CASSAQGGFSGPPYEQYF. The CDR3 DNA sequence: TGTGCCAGCAGTGCTCAAGGGGGCTTCTCTGGGCCCCCCTACGAGCAGTACTTC.

The J gene is TRBJ2-4, the V gene TRBV3-1 (or the pseudogene TRBV3-2), with 11 bases that match TRBD2. The CDR3 sequence is 16 residues long. The V segment lost 5 bases and the J segment 0 bases; nucleotides outside the gene matches: 3. The germline V gene encodes CDR1 LGHDT and CDR2 YNNKEL (reference sequence). DNA of the CDR3: TGTGCCAGCAGCGAGACTAGCGGGGTAGCCAAAAACATTCAGTACTTC. Translating it yields CASSETSGVAKNIQYF.

The CDR3 is CASSSMGQGANEKLFF. CDR3 nucleotides: TGTGCCAGCAGTTCGATGGGACAGGGTGCTAATGAAAAACTGTTTTTT. The chain has TRBV28 and TRBJ1-4, with 9 bases fitting TRBD1. This CDR3 has 16 residues. CDR1 MDHEN and CDR2 SYDVKM come from the germline V gene. V trimming: 4 bases; J trimming: 3 bases; junction bases outside the gene matches: 6.

This sequence joins TRBV3-1 (or the pseudogene TRBV3-2) and TRBJ1-2; no clear D gene. The CDR3 totals 13 residues. The ends were cut back, 5 bases at V and 8 bases at J, with 15 bases in the middle. Germline-derived CDR1 and CDR2 are LGHDT and YNNKEL (reference sequence). The CDR3 region is CASSYEGLRGYTF. The CDR3 DNA is TGTGCCAGCAGCTACGAGGGTCTTAGAGGCTACACCTTC.

V usage is TRBV10-3 and J usage is TRBJ2-7, with 10 bases lining up with TRBD2. Per the germline V gene, CDR1 is ENHRY and CDR2 is SYGVKD. CDR3 size: 18 residues. V was clipped by 0 bases and J by 5 bases; unmatched bases: 13. The CDR3 DNA sequence: TGTGCCATCAGTGAGTCAGGGTCGGGGCTAGCGGGAGTCGACGAGCAGTACTTC. This encodes CAISESGSGLAGVDEQYF.

The chain links TRBV9 to TRBJ1-4; 9 nucleotides match TRBD1. V gave up 3 bases and J gave up 7 bases; unmatched junction bases: 4. Germline CDR1 is SGDLS and CDR2 is YYNGEE. This CDR3 has 14 residues. As DNA, the CDR3 is TGTGCCAGCAGCGGACAGGGGGGTGGTGAAAAACTGTTTTTT. The encoded protein is CASSGQGGGEKLFF.

The CDR3 coding sequence is TGTGCCAGCAGTTACCCGACAGGGGGGAAAGAGACCCAGTACTTC. Its translation: CASSYPTGGKETQYF. J is TRBJ2-5 and V is TRBV6-2 or TRBV6-3; TRBD1 matches 9 bases. Germline trimming cut 2 bases from V and 3 bases from J; bases unmatched to any gene: 4. Germline CDR1 and CDR2: MNHEY and SVGEGT. The CDR3 extends over 15 amino acids.

The chain couples TRBV2 to TRBJ1-1, with D maybe TRBD1 (6 bases). CDR1 SNHLY and CDR2 FYNNEI come from the germline V gene. V was pared by 10 bases and J by 6 bases, with 18 bases between. CDR3 size: 13 residues. The CDR3 loop reads CATARGAGSEAFF. CDR3 sequence (DNA): TGTGCCACCGCCCGGGGGGCAGGGTCTGAAGCTTTCTTT.

V usage is TRBV19 and J usage is TRBJ2-7, with D perhaps TRBD1 (7 bases). Trimming cost V 5 bases and J 6 bases, with 17 bases left between them. This CDR3 is 14 amino acids long. Germline values: CDR1 LNHDA, CDR2 SQIVND (reference sequence). CDR3 sequence (DNA): TGTGCCAGTAGTCAGGGGGGCGCTTCTGCCGAGCAGTACTTC. This gives the protein CASSQGGASAEQYF.

The V gene is TRBV27, the J gene TRBJ2-3; possible D gene TRBD2, 5 bases. The ends were cut back, 2 bases at V and 5 bases at J, with 8 bases in the middle. The CDR3 contains 13 residues. Germline assignment: CDR1 MNHEY and CDR2 SMNVEV (reference sequence). CDR3 in amino acids: CASSLNRGDTQYF. CDR3 sequence (DNA): TGTGCCAGCAGTTTAAATCGGGGAGATACGCAGTATTTT.

V and J are TRBV3-1 (or the pseudogene TRBV3-2) and TRBJ1-5; D ambiguous. This CDR3 is 13 amino acids long. Trimming took off 2 bases at V and 9 bases at J, with 11 bases between the two ends. Germline V lookup: CDR1 LGHDT, CDR2 YNNKEL (reference sequence). CDR3 protein: CASSQKRSWPQHF. The CDR3 DNA sequence: TGTGCCAGCAGCCAAAAGAGAAGTTGGCCCCAGCATTTT.

The table lists this clone with a few counts. The chain couples TRBV5-1 to TRBJ1-5; TRBD1 matches at 7 bases. CDR3 length equals 14 residues. Germline CDR1 reads SGHRS; CDR2 reads YFSETQ. V was pared by 2 bases and J by 6 bases, with 5 bases of the junction left unmatched. The CDR3 is CASSLNEGAQPQHF. CDR3 sequence (DNA): TGCGCCAGCAGCTTAAACGAGGGGGCTCAGCCCCAGCATTTT. Looking up the rest from reference TRBV5-1 and TRBJ1-5 gives the full variable domain: KAGVTQTPRYLIKTRGQQVTLSCSPISGHRSVSWYQQTPGQGLQFLFEYFSETQRNKGNFPGRFSGRQFSNSRSEMNVSTLELGDSALYLCASSLNEGAQPQHFGDGTRLSIL.